The sequence of this TCR beta chain was determined in a study of type 1 regulatory T cells. Study as a whole: This in vitro CD4 product, T-allo10, is enriched for Tr1 cells and alloantigen-specific.

Concerning this clonotype itself: The antigen is not known.

TCRdb independently ran MiXCR on the reads; one entry per CDR3 protein. The table lists just under 65,000 distinct CDR3 sequences, around 49% of them singletons. CDR3 size: 18 residues. After removal of 5 bases from V and 0 bases from J, the junction contained 10 bases not matched to a gene. Overall study results and limits: Tr1 cells had a more restricted TCR repertoire than non-Tr1 cells.

The rearrangement uses TRBV12-3 or TRBV12-4 and TRBJ1-6, with 7 bases lining up with TRBD1. The sequencing sample was made of cultured non-Tr1 T cells, either the whole culture or a sorted T cell fraction (not recorded which). The sequence derives from a human donor in good health. The DNA for the CDR3 is TGTGCCAGCAGTGGTGGGACAGCCGCGAGCTCCTATAATTCACCCCTCCACTTT. It specifies CASSGGTAASSYNSPLHF.